The 21 T cell receptor beta chains presented below share a single source sample, sequenced in a study of T cell responses to AZD1222 COVID-19 vaccine. Sequenced by immunoSEQ multiplex PCR; TCRdb stores in-frame clones only, minus some. This repertoire shows roughly 90,000 clones, 85% to 90% found once; its top ten account for under 3%. The sequences come from peripheral blood, collected 28 days after the second AZD1222 dose. The receptors shown here come from an adult who received the AZD1222 COVID-19 vaccine.

This chain joins TRBV12-5 and TRBJ2-7; TRBD2 aligns across 11 bases. Germline V lookup: CDR1 LGHNT, CDR2 FRNRAP. The CDR3 has 15 residues. J lost 6 bases, V lost 2 bases, and 6 bases had no gene match. CDR3 in DNA: TGTGCTAGTGGTTTGTTGTCTAGCGGGGGGACCGAGCAGTACTTC. Translated: CASGLLSSGGTEQYF.

The chain employs TRBV6-6 and TRBJ1-1; a possible D gene is TRBD1 (6 bases). From germline, CDR1 is MNHNY and CDR2 SVGAGI (reference sequence). Trimming took off 7 bases at V and 1 base at J, with 13 bases between the two ends. The CDR3 loop spans 14 amino acids. The CDR3 nucleotides read TGTGCCAGCACCCCCGGGACAACGAACACTGAAGCTTTCTTT. Protein product: CASTPGTTNTEAFF.

This clone was recorded once. The J gene is TRBJ1-2, the V gene TRBV6-1; no firm D call. Trimming removed 2 bases from V and 3 bases from J, with 7 bases in between. The CDR3 is made up of 13 amino acids. Germline V gives CDR1 MNHNS, CDR2 SASEGT. CDR3 region: CASSELRDYGYTF. The CDR3 bases are TGTGCCAGCAGTGAATTAAGGGACTATGGCTACACCTTC.

The V gene is TRBV13, the J gene TRBJ1-6; maybe TRBD1 (5 bases). The CDR3 runs 14 residues. From germline, CDR1 is PRHDT and CDR2 FYEKMQ (reference sequence). Trimming took off 2 bases at V and 10 bases at J, with 12 bases between the two ends. CDR3 sequence (DNA): TGTGCCAGCAGCTTAACCCACCGGGGGTCACCCCTCCACTTT. This translates into CASSLTHRGSPLHF.

This clone was recorded only once. The genes are TRBV27 and TRBJ1-6, with 9 bases identical to TRBD1. In germline, CDR1 is MNHEY, CDR2 SMNVEV (reference sequence). J gave up 7 bases and V 0 bases, and 4 bases lay outside the gene matches. The CDR3 length is 16 residues. The CDR3 region is CASSLSAGTGNSPLHF. The CDR3 nucleotides read TGTGCCAGCAGTTTATCCGCCGGGACAGGGAATTCACCCCTCCACTTT.

This clone was observed once. The V and J genes are TRBV29-1 and TRBJ1-2; 7 nucleotides agree with TRBD1. The CDR3 has 13 amino acids. V was clipped by 4 bases and J by 0 bases; unmatched bases: 2. Per the germline V gene, CDR1 is SQVTM and CDR2 is ANQGSEA. DNA of the CDR3: TGCAGCGTTGTTGGGACAGCTAACTATGGCTACACCTTC. Translated, it gives CSVVGTANYGYTF.

The rearrangement links TRBV27 to TRBJ1-1; 7 bases line up with TRBD1. The germline CDR1 and CDR2 sequences are MNHEY and SMNVEV (reference sequence). Germline trimming cut 4 bases from V and 0 bases from J; bases unmatched to any gene: 8. This CDR3 has 16 amino acids. CDR3 residues: CASSSYRGPMNTEAFF. In DNA form, the CDR3 reads TGTGCCAGCAGTTCTTACAGGGGACCCATGAACACTGAAGCTTTCTTT.

The rearrangement joins TRBV28 to TRBJ2-7, with D unclear. Germline values: CDR1 MDHEN, CDR2 SYDVKM. The V end lost 8 bases, the J end lost 7 bases, and 24 bases lay between the germline ends. CDR3 size: 15 residues. Here the CDR3 reads CASDSPRTEPREQYF. CDR3 nucleotides: TGTGCCAGCGACTCACCTAGGACGGAGCCTCGGGAGCAGTACTTC.

The V gene is TRBV7-9, the J gene TRBJ2-1; 11 positions agree with TRBD2. The CDR3 loop spans 17 amino acids. Germline CDR1 reads SEHNR; CDR2 reads FQNEAQ (reference sequence). V lost 2 bases, J lost 8 bases, and 11 bases stayed unmatched. The CDR3 loop reads CASSLNEASGRRDEQFF. The CDR3, as DNA: TGTGCCAGCAGCTTAAACGAGGCTAGCGGGAGGCGGGATGAGCAGTTCTTC.

The chain recombines TRBV15 with TRBJ1-2; D is uncertain. The germline V gene has CDR1 LNHNV and CDR2 YYDKDF (reference sequence). The CDR3 has 14 residues. The ends were cut back, 0 bases at V and 8 bases at J, with 13 bases in the middle. The CDR3 DNA sequence: TGTGCCACCAGCAGAGATTCTACCCTGGGGGGCTACACCTTC. Its translation: CATSRDSTLGGYTF.

This chain uses TRBV11-2 with TRBJ2-2; D tentatively reads TRBD1 or TRBD2 (5 bases each). This CDR3 comprises 15 residues. V was shortened by 5 bases and J by 4 bases, with 14 bases between the two germline ends. Germline V gene data show CDR1 as SGHAT and CDR2 as FQNNGV. The CDR3 DNA reads as TGTGCCAGCAGCGCAATAAGAGGGACCACCGGGGAGCTGTTTTTT. It codes for CASSAIRGTTGELFF.

This clone was detected once. The J gene is TRBJ1-1, the V gene TRBV12-3 or TRBV12-4, with TRBD1 matching 12 bases. This CDR3 region has 13 residues. V lost 6 bases and J lost 8; bases outside the gene matches: 4. Here the CDR3 reads CASRGTGGAEAFF. The CDR3, as DNA: TGTGCCAGCAGGGGGACAGGGGGCGCGGAAGCTTTCTTT.

The rearrangement joins TRBV7-9 to TRBJ1-2; D gene ambiguous. The V and J ends lost 7 bases and 0 bases respectively, with 21 bases between them. The germline V gene has CDR1 SEHNR and CDR2 FQNEAQ (reference sequence). The CDR3 has 17 amino acids. DNA of the CDR3: TGTGCCAGCACACCCATTTACCGAGACCTTACTAACTATGGCTACACCTTC. Translation: CASTPIYRDLTNYGYTF.

The chain couples TRBV6-2 or TRBV6-3 to TRBJ1-2; no clear D. V was cut by 7 bases and J by 3 bases, with 15 bases left in between. CDR1 and CDR2 from the germline V gene are MNHEY and SVGEGT. This CDR3 has 14 residues. The CDR3 nucleotides are TGTGCCAGCACCCCCACGGCGTTATACTATGGCTACACCTTC. Translation gives CASTPTALYYGYTF.

The chain has TRBV4-3 and TRBJ1-2; 9 nucleotides agree with TRBD1. Unmatched junction bases numbered 2, after V lost 3 bases and J lost 6 bases. Germline-derived CDR1 and CDR2 are LGHNA and YSLEER. This CDR3 has 13 residues. The CDR3 DNA is TGCGCCAGCAGCCACGGGACAGGGAATGGCTACACCTTC. It specifies CASSHGTGNGYTF.

This chain joins TRBV27 and TRBJ1-1; D is undetermined. There are 14 residues in the CDR3. The V end was cut by 5 bases, the J end by 4 bases, with 14 bases between. The germline V gene has CDR1 MNHEY and CDR2 SMNVEV (reference sequence). CDR3 in DNA: TGTGCCAGCAGTCCGGAATATGTGAGCACTGAAGCTTTCTTT. Its translation: CASSPEYVSTEAFF.

This chain links TRBV3-1 (or the pseudogene TRBV3-2) with TRBJ2-5; 9 positions agree with TRBD1. Germline CDR1 and CDR2: LGHDT and YNNKEL (reference sequence). The CDR3 has 15 amino acids. Trimming cost V 1 base and J 4 bases; bases outside gene matches: 4. Here the CDR3 DNA reads TGTGCCAGCAGCCAAGGGACAGGGGTTCGAGAGACCCAGTACTTC. Residues: CASSQGTGVRETQYF.

The gene calls are TRBV5-6 and TRBJ2-6; 9 bases are a match to TRBD1. Germline CDR1 is SGHDT and CDR2 is YYEEEE. The CDR3 sequence is 19 residues long. Trimming cost V 2 bases and J 3 bases; bases outside gene matches: 12. Here the CDR3 DNA reads TGTGCCAGCAGCTTATTATCCGGACAGGGGTCTTATGGGGCCAACGTCCTGACTTTC. Protein: CASSLLSGQGSYGANVLTF.

V and J are TRBV5-3 and TRBJ1-1, with 7 bases fitting TRBD1. TRBV5-3 carries the ORF label, with uncertain function. The CDR3 runs 15 residues. J lost 0 bases, V lost 4 bases, and 6 bases had no gene match. The chain's CDR3 is CARSIADRLNTEAFF. In DNA, the CDR3 is TGTGCCAGAAGCATTGCGGACAGGTTGAACACTGAAGCTTTCTTT.

The gene calls are TRBV5-6 and TRBJ1-2, with D perhaps TRBD1 (5 bases). V lost 4 bases, J lost 4 bases, and 20 bases lay in between. The CDR3 totals 16 residues. Per the germline V gene, CDR1 is SGHDT and CDR2 is YYEEEE. For the CDR3, the DNA is TGTGCCAGCAGCCCCTCATGGGGGGGTGACATCTATGGCTACACCTTC. Translating it yields CASSPSWGGDIYGYTF.

V usage is TRBV3-1 (or the pseudogene TRBV3-2) and J usage is TRBJ2-5, with 13 bases lining up with TRBD2. CDR1 and CDR2 (germline): LGHDT, YNNKEL (reference sequence). Trimming took 1 base from V and 2 from J; bases not matched to a gene: 7. CDR3 length: 18 amino acids. CDR3: CASSQVGLAGPFQETQYF. The CDR3 region has the DNA TGTGCCAGCAGCCAAGTGGGACTAGCGGGGCCCTTTCAAGAGACCCAGTACTTC.